This section outlines one T cell receptor (beta chain) sequence together with its context. Its antigen is unidentified. It was 5'RACE with constant-segment primers that produced the TCR alpha and TCR beta cDNA libraries, which carried sample barcodes and UMIs. Each CDR3 protein gets one entry after TCRdb re-called the 5' RACE reads with MiXCR. The table lists some 310,000 distinct CDR3 sequences, 20% of them singletons, with roughly a fifth in the top ten. Per the germline V gene, CDR1 is MNHEY and CDR2 is SMNVEV (reference sequence). The ends lost 5 bases at V and 0 bases at J; junction bases unmatched: 10. This CDR3 is 18 amino acids long. This specimen belongs to a study of T-cell memory formation after mild COVID-19. Whole-study context: TCR clusters showed largely donor specificity. Study observations and caveats: Shrinking CD4+ clones resided mostly in CM and EM, and CD8+ ones in EMRA. Several responding clones turned up in pre-infection memory, indicating that cross-reactive memory may have taken part.

Sequenced sample: PBMCs or a T cell subset sorted from them (not recorded which). This chain uses TRBV27 with TRBJ2-6; TRBD1 matches at 7 bases. This TCR was recovered from a man younger than 35 who had mild COVID-19 (a few samples of this study predate the infection). Cell type and time point are not known. CDR3 sequence: CASSAPGQTFSGANVLTF. The CDR3 coding sequence is TGTGCCAGCAGTGCACCGGGACAGACTTTCTCTGGGGCCAACGTCCTGACTTTC.